Given below is one TCR beta chain in context. What it binds is not known. The entry originates in a study of T cell repertoires in cytomegalovirus infection. General study points: CMV-specific TCR beta clonotypes restricted by HLA-C were the ones dominating the ex vivo response.

MiXCR was run by TCRdb on the reads, yielding one entry per CDR3 protein. The profile shows about 890,000 distinct CDR3 sequences, around 30% of them singletons. This CDR3 has 15 amino acids. Per the germline V gene, CDR1 is SGHRS and CDR2 is YFSETQ. V was trimmed by 0 bases and J by 1 base, leaving 10 bases between them. This receptor was obtained from a human donor in good health (CMV status not recorded). Some clones in this sample may be carry-over from other donors' samples. Sequencing was performed on cultured CD8+ T cells from PBMCs, taken from culture after CMV antigen stimulation. The rearrangement uses TRBV5-1 and TRBJ1-1; possibly TRBD1 for D (5 bases). In DNA, the CDR3 is TGCGCCAGCAGCTTGGCCGGGGCGCCGAACACTGAAGCTTTCTTT. It specifies CASSLAGAPNTEAFF.